The T cell receptor (beta chain) described here comes from a study of identical twins. Study-wide points: A partial confounding effect on zero-insertion analyses could come from invariant MAIT and iNKT cells. Models came in too low on out-of-frame TCR alpha sharing in monozygotic twins. Out-of-frame alpha sequences common to twins were enriched for low generation probability.

TCRdb passed the 5' RACE reads through MiXCR, listing each CDR3 protein once. The profile shows about 220,000 distinct CDR3 sequences, roughly a tenth of them singletons. This clonotype was counted only a few times. Its target is unknown. V shed 9 bases, J shed 8 bases, and the junction held 11 bases outside the gene matches. Germline CDR1 is ENHRY and CDR2 is SYGVKD. CDR3 length: 14 amino acids. Sequencing was carried out using memory (CD45RO+) T cells sorted from blood. This receptor was obtained from a woman aged 18-35 years in good health. The V call is TRBV10-3, the J call TRBJ2-2, with 8 bases fitting TRBD1. The CDR3 bases are TGTGCCATTGCCGGGCAGGGGGCGCAGGGGGAGCTGTTTTTT. This sequence encodes CAIAGQGAQGELFF.